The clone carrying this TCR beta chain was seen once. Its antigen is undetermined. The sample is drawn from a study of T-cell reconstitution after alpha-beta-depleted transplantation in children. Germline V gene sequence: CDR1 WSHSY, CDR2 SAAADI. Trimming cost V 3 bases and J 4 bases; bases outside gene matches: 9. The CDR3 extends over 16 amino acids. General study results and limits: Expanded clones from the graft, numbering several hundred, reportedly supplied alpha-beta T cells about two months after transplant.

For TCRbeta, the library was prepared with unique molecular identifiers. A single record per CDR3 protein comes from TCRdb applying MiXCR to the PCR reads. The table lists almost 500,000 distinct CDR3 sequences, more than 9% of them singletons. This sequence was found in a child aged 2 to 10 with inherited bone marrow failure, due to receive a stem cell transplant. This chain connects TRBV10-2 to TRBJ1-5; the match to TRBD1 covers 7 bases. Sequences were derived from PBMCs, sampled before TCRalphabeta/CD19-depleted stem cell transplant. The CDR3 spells CASSDIQGVKNQPQHF. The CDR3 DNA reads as TGCGCCAGCAGTGACATTCAGGGGGTAAAGAATCAGCCCCAGCATTTT.